The source of this T cell receptor beta chain is a study of CD8+ T cells in alopecia areata. Investigators sorted PBMCs to obtain both CD4+ and CD8+ T cells. Trimming took off 3 bases at V and 1 base at J, with 7 bases between the two ends. Looked up from germline, CDR1 is SGHRS and CDR2 is YFSETQ. The CDR3 has 13 residues. Study-level results: Normal skin's resident alphabeta T cells are also sequenced in scalp samples. Across lesional scalp, and particularly alopecia totalis/universalis, clonality surpassed that of normal scalp.

This clone was seen once. What it recognizes is unknown. TCR sequencing used cDNA made by reverse transcription of extracted RNA. TCRdb keeps only in-frame clones here, not all; method: immunoSEQ multiplex PCR. The sample has about 150,000 clones, 55% to 65% seen once. V usage is TRBV5-1 and J usage is TRBJ1-1, with D possibly being TRBD1 (5 bases). The specimen was CD4+ T cells sorted from blood. The sequence derives from a human donor in good health. This CDR3 reads CASSSTGNTEAFF. In DNA form, the CDR3 reads TGCGCCAGCAGCTCCACAGGGAACACTGAAGCTTTCTTT.